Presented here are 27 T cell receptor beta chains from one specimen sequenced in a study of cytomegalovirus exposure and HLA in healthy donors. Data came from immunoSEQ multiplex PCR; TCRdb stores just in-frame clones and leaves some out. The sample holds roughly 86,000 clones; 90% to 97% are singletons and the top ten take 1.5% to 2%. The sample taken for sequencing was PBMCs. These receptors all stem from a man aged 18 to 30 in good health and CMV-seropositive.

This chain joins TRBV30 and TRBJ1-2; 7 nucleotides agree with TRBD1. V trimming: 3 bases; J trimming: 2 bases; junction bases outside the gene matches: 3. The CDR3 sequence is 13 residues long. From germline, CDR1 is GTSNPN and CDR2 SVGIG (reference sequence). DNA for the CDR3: TGTGCCTGGAGCGCGGGACAGAACTATGGCTACACCTTC. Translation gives CAWSAGQNYGYTF.

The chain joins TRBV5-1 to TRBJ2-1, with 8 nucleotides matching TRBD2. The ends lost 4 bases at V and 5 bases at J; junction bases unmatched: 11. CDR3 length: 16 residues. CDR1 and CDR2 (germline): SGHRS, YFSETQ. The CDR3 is CASSGGSGGPHNEQFF. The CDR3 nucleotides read TGCGCCAGCAGCGGGGGGAGCGGGGGTCCCCACAATGAGCAGTTCTTC.

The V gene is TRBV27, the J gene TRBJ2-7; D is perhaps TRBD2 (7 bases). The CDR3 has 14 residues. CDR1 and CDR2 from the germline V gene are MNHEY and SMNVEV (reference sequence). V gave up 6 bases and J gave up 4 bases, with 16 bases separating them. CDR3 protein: CASSPRGGFYEQYF. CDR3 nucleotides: TGTGCCAGCAGCCCGAGGGGGGGCTTTTACGAGCAGTACTTC.

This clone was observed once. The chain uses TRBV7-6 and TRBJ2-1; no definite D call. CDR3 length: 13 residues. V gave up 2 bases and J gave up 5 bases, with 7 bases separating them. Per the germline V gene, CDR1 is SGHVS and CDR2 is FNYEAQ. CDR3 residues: CASSLSTDNEQFF. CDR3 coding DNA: TGTGCCAGCAGCTTATCTACCGACAATGAGCAGTTCTTC. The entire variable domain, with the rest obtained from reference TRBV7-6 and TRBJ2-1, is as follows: GAGVSQSPRYKVTKRGQDVALRCDPISGHVSLYWYRQALGQGPEFLTYFNYEAQQDKSGLPNDRFSAERPEGSISTLTIQRTEQRDSAMYRCASSLSTDNEQFFGPGTRLTVL.

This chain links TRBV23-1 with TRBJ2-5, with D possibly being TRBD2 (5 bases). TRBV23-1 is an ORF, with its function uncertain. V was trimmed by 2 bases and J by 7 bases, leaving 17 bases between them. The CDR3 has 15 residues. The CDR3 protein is CASSQHPGNPRTQYF. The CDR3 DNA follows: TGCGCCAGCAGTCAACATCCGGGGAACCCCCGGACCCAGTACTTC.

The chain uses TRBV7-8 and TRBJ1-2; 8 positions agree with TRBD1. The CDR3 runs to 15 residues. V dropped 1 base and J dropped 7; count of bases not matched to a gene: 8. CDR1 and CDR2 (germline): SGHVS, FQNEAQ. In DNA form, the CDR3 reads TGTGCCAGCAGCTTAGAGGCCCAGGGGGCGGGTGGCTACACCTTC. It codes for CASSLEAQGAGGYTF.

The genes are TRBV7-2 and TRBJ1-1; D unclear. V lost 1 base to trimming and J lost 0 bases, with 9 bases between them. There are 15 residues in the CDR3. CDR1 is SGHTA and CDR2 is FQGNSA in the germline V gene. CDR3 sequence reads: CASSLVDRLNTEAFF. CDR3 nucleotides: TGTGCCAGCAGCTTAGTTGATCGGTTGAACACTGAAGCTTTCTTT.

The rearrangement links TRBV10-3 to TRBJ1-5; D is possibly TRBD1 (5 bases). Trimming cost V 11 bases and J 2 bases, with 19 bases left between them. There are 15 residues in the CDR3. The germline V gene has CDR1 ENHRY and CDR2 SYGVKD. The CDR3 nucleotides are TGTGCCTCCTCTGGCGGATCGGGGGGCAATCAGCCCCAGCATTTT. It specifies CASSGGSGGNQPQHF.

This CDR3 reads CASREQTEGFGYTF. In nucleotides, the CDR3 is TGTGCCAGCAGGGAACAGACGGAGGGGTTCGGCTACACCTTC. The V and J genes are TRBV2 and TRBJ1-2, with D possibly TRBD1 on 5 matching bases. This CDR3 comprises 14 residues. CDR1 is SNHLY and CDR2 is FYNNEI in the germline V gene. V was cut by 6 bases and J by 8 bases, with 19 bases left in between.

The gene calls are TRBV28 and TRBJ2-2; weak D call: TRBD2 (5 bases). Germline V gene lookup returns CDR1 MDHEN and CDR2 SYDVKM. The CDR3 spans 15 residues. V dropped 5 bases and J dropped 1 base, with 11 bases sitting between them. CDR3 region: CASSPPRGNTGELFF. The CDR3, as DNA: TGTGCCAGCAGTCCCCCCCGGGGGAACACCGGGGAGCTGTTTTTT.

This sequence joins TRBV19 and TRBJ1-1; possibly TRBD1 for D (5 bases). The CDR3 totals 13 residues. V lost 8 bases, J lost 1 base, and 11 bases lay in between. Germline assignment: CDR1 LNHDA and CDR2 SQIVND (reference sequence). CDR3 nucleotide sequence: TGTGCCAGTTCCCTCCAGGGGAACACTGAAGCTTTCTTT. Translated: CASSLQGNTEAFF.

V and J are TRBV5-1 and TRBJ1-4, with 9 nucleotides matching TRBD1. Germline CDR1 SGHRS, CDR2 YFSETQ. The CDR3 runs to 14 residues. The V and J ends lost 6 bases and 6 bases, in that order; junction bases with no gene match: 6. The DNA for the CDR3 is TGCGCCAGCACCACGACAGGGGGGGATGAAAAACTGTTTTTT. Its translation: CASTTTGGDEKLFF. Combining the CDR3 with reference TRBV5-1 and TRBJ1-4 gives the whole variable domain KAGVTQTPRYLIKTRGQQVTLSCSPISGHRSVSWYQQTPGQGLQFLFEYFSETQRNKGNFPGRFSGRQFSNSRSEMNVSTLELGDSALYLCASTTTGGDEKLFFGSGTQLSVL.

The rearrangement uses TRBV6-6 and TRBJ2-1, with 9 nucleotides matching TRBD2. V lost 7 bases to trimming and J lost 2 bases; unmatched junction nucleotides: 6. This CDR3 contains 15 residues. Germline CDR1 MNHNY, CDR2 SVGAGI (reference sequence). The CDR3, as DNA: TGTGCCAGCATAAAAAGACTAGCGGCCTACAATGAGCAGTTCTTC. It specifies CASIKRLAAYNEQFF.

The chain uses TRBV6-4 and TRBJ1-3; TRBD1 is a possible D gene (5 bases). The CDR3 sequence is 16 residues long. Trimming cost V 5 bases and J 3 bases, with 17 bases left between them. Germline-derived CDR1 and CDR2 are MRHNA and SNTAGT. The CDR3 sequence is CASSTTGSRIGNTIYF. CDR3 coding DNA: TGTGCCAGCAGTACCACAGGATCCCGGATTGGAAACACCATATATTTT.

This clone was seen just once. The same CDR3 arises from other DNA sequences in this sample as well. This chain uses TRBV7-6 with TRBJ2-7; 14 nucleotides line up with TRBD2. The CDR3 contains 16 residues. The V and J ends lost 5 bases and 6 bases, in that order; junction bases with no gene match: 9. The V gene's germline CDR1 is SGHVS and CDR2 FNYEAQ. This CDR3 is CASSPLGTSGGREQYF. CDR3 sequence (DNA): TGTGCCAGCAGCCCGCTCGGGACTAGCGGGGGCCGCGAGCAGTACTTC. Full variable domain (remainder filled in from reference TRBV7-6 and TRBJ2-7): GAGVSQSPRYKVTKRGQDVALRCDPISGHVSLYWYRQALGQGPEFLTYFNYEAQQDKSGLPNDRFSAERPEGSISTLTIQRTEQRDSAMYRCASSPLGTSGGREQYFGPGTRLTVT.

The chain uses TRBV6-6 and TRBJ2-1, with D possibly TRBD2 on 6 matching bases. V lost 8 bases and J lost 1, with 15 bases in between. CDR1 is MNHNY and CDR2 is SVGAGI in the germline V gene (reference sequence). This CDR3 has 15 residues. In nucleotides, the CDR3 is TGTGCCAGCTGGGGTGGGGGGATTTCCTACAATGAGCAGTTCTTC. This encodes CASWGGGISYNEQFF.

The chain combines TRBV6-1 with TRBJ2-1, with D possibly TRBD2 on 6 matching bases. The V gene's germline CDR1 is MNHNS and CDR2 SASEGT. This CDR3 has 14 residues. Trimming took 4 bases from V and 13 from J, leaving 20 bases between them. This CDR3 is CASSGVPGLAAQFF. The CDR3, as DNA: TGTGCCAGCAGTGGGGTCCCGGGACTTGCCGCACAGTTCTTC.

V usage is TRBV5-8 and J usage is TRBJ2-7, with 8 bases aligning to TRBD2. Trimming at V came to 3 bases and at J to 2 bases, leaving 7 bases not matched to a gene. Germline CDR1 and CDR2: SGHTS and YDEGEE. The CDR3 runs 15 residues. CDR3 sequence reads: CASSYEAGVPYEQYF. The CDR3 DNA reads TGTGCCAGCAGCTATGAAGCGGGGGTTCCCTACGAGCAGTACTTC.

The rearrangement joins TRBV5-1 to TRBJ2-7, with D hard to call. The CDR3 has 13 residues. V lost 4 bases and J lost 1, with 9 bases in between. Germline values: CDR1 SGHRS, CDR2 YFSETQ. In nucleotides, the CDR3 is TGCGCCAGCAGCCCGACTGATTCCTACGAGCAGTACTTC. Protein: CASSPTDSYEQYF.

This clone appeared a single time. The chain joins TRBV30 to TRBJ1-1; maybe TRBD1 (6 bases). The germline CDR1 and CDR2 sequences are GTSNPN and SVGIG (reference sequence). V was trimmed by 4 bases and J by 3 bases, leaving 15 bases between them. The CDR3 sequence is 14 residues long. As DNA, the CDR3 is TGTGCCTGGACCGTGGGGGCCGGGGACACTGAAGCTTTCTTT. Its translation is CAWTVGAGDTEAFF.

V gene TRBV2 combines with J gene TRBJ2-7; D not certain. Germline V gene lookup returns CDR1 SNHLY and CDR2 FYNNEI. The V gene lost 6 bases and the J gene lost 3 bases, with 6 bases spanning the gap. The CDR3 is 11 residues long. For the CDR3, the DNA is TGTGCCAGCAGAGCAGGCTACGAGCAGTACTTC. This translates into CASRAGYEQYF.

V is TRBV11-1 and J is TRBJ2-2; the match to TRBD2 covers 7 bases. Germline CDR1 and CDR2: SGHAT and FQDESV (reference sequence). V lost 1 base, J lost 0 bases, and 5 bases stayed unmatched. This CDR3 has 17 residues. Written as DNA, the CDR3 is TGTGCCAGCAGCTTAGTCTATAGCGGGTCGAACACCGGGGAGCTGTTTTTT. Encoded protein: CASSLVYSGSNTGELFF.

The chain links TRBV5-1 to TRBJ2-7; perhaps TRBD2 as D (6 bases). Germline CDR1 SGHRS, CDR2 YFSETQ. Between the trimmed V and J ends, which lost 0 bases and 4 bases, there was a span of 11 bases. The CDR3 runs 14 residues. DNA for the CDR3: TGCGCCAGCAGCTTGGTCGGGGGTCATTACGAGCAGTACTTC. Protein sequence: CASSLVGGHYEQYF.

The CDR3 spells CASSSTREEETQYF. In DNA, the CDR3 is TGTGCCAGCAGCTCTACTAGGGAGGAGGAGACCCAGTACTTC. V usage is TRBV7-3 and J usage is TRBJ2-5; weak D call: TRBD2 (6 bases). Trimming removed 4 bases at V and 5 bases at J, with 14 bases between. CDR1 is SGHTA and CDR2 is FQGTGA in the germline V gene. This CDR3 spans 14 amino acids.

CDR3 sequence (DNA): TGCAGCGTTGAAGAGCTAGGCCACGAGAATGGCTACACCTTC. Translation: CSVEELGHENGYTF. The chain is built from TRBV29-1 and TRBJ1-2; D is undetermined. This CDR3 has 14 residues. V was trimmed by 0 bases and J by 6 bases, leaving 14 bases between them. Germline CDR1 is SQVTM and CDR2 is ANQGSEA.

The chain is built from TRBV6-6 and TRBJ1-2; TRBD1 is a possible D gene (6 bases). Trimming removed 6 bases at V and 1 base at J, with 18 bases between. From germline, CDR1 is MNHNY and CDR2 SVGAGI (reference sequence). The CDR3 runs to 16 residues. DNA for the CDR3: TGTGCCAGCAGACCACCTGGGGACATCTATAACTATGGCTACACCTTC. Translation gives CASRPPGDIYNYGYTF.

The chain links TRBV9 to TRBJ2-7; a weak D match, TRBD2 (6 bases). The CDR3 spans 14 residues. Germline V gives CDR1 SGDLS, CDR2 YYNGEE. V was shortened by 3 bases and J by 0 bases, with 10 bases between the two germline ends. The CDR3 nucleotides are TGTGCCAGCAGCGACGGCGGGACCTCCTACGAGCAGTACTTC. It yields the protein CASSDGGTSYEQYF.